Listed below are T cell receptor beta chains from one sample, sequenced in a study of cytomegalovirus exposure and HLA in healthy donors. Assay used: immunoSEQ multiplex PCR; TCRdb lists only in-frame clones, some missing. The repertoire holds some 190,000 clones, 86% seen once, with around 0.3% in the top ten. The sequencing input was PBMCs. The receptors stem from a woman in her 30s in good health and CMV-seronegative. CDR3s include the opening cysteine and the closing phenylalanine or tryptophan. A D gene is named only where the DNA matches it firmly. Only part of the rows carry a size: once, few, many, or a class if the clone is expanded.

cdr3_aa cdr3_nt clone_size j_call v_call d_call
CASSLETPGTANEKLFF TGTGCCAGCAGTTTAGAAACTCCCGGCACAGCTAATGAAAAACTGTTTTTT once TRBJ1-4 TRBV27 -
CASSLSTGGNQPQHF TGTGCCAGTAGTCTATCGACAGGGGGAAATCAGCCCCAGCATTTT - TRBJ1-5 TRBV19 TRBD1
CASRGLAGSYNEQFF TGTGCCAGCCGGGGGTTGGCGGGCTCCTACAATGAGCAGTTCTTC - TRBJ2-1 TRBV7-9 -
CASSSPPGGVGNTIYF TGTGCCAGCAGCTCCCCGCCCGGGGGGGTTGGAAACACCATATATTTT few TRBJ1-3 TRBV27 -
CASSRTSGDYEQYF TGCGCCAGCAGTCGGACTAGCGGGGACTACGAGCAGTACTTC - TRBJ2-7 TRBV5-1 TRBD2
CASSLSGQFSYEQYF TGTGCCAGCAGTTTATCCGGACAGTTCTCCTACGAGCAGTACTTC - TRBJ2-7 TRBV27 -
CASSITTGSYEQYF TGTGCCAGCAGTATCACGACAGGGTCCTACGAGCAGTACTTC once TRBJ2-7 TRBV27 TRBD1
CASSVTGDNEQFF TGTGCCAGCAGTGTCACAGGGGACAATGAGCAGTTCTTC - TRBJ2-1 TRBV6-1 TRBD1
CASSSDREETQYF TGTGCCAGCAGCTCGGACAGGGAGGAGACCCAGTACTTC few TRBJ2-5 TRBV11-3 TRBD1
CASSLMGGLRTEAFF TGTGCCAGCAGCCTAATGGGGGGGTTGCGCACTGAAGCTTTCTTT once TRBJ1-1 TRBV7-2 -
CASSLAREQYF TGTGCCAGCAGCTTAGCCCGGGAGCAGTACTTC - TRBJ2-7 TRBV7-8 -
CASSVRRPSNQPQHF TGTGCCAGCAGTGTACGGCGGCCGAGCAATCAGCCCCAGCATTTT - TRBJ1-5 TRBV6-1 -
CASTGALGNEKLFF TGTGCCAGCACAGGGGCCCTAGGTAATGAAAAACTGTTTTTT - TRBJ1-4 TRBV27 -
CASSERTGIAGVYEQYF TGTGCCAGCAGCGAAAGAACGGGAATAGCGGGGGTTTACGAGCAGTACTTC - TRBJ2-7 TRBV2 TRBD2
CASSPRNQPQHF TGTGCCAGCAGTCCTAGGAATCAGCCCCAGCATTTT - TRBJ1-5 TRBV27 -
CASSSRTSVEDEQYF TGTGCCAGCAGCTCACGGACTAGTGTCGAGGACGAGCAGTACTTC - TRBJ2-7 TRBV7-9 TRBD2
CASSLVGQTYEQYF TGTGCCAGCAGCTTAGTGGGACAAACCTACGAGCAGTACTTC - TRBJ2-7 TRBV13 -
CASSEHRTGGSGANVLTF TGTGCCAGCAGTGAACATCGGACAGGGGGATCTGGGGCCAACGTCCTGACTTTC - TRBJ2-6 TRBV2 TRBD1
CASSSRRGVQETQYF TGTGCCAGCAGCTCTAGGCGGGGGGTCCAAGAGACCCAGTACTTC - TRBJ2-5 TRBV7-8 TRBD2
CASSFLDREGDEQYF TGTGCCAGCAGCTTTTTAGACAGGGAAGGGGACGAGCAGTACTTC - TRBJ2-7 TRBV5-6 TRBD1
CASSPRQGAGGVNEQFF TGCGCCAGCAGCCCTCGACAGGGGGCGGGGGGGGTCAATGAGCAGTTCTTC - TRBJ2-1 TRBV4-1 -
CASLPGHRTDTQYF TGTGCCAGCCTCCCGGGACACCGCACAGATACGCAGTATTTT once TRBJ2-3 TRBV2 -
CASSEARAPYNEQFF TGTGCCAGCAGTGAAGCGAGGGCTCCCTACAATGAGCAGTTCTTC - TRBJ2-1 TRBV2 -
CASSQARYNEQFF TGCGCCAGCAGCCAGGCCAGGTACAATGAGCAGTTCTTC once TRBJ2-1 TRBV4-1 -
CASRDVRNYTEAFF TGTGCCAGCAGGGATGTGAGGAACTACACTGAAGCTTTCTTT - TRBJ1-1 TRBV13 -
CASSLQQTSGGGNEQFF TGCGCCAGCAGCTTGCAACAGACTAGCGGGGGAGGGAATGAGCAGTTCTTC - TRBJ2-1 TRBV5-1 TRBD2
CASSTNRRTEAFF TGTGCCAGTAGTACGAATCGGAGGACTGAAGCTTTCTTT - TRBJ1-1 TRBV19 -
CSVAAGTNTEAFF TGCAGCGTAGCGGCAGGGACAAACACTGAAGCTTTCTTT - TRBJ1-1 TRBV29-1 -
CSVIPSRGSYEQYF TGCAGCGTGATCCCAAGCAGGGGGTCCTACGAGCAGTACTTC - TRBJ2-7 TRBV29-1 TRBD1
CASSFPRVGGSNTPYEQYF TGTGCCAGCAGCTTCCCCCGGGTGGGGGGTTCGAATACGCCCTACGAGCAGTACTTC few TRBJ2-7 TRBV7-2 -
CASSFNPSEGTQYF TGTGCCAGCAGCTTTAATCCTAGCGAGGGGACGCAGTATTTT - TRBJ2-3 TRBV7-9 -
CASSSRAAGTPSTDTQYF TGTGCCAGCAGTTCCCGCGCGGCGGGAACTCCTAGCACAGATACGCAGTATTTT - TRBJ2-3 TRBV7-6 -
CASSLTSGEQYF TGTGCCAGCAGCCTTACTAGTGGCGAGCAGTACTTC - TRBJ2-7 TRBV7-9 -
CASSPALDRGLYEQYF TGTGCCAGCAGCCCTGCCTTGGACAGGGGACTCTACGAGCAGTACTTC - TRBJ2-7 TRBV28 TRBD1
CASSLDPGLLRNYGYTF TGTGCCAGCAGCTTAGACCCGGGTTTGTTGCGAAACTATGGCTACACCTTC - TRBJ1-2 TRBV7-2 -
CASRRRRVSNEQFF TGTGCCAGCAGGCGCAGGCGGGTTAGCAATGAGCAGTTCTTC - TRBJ2-1 TRBV5-6 -
CTSSQVFKQGAYQPQHF TGCACCAGCAGCCAGGTCTTCAAACAGGGGGCATATCAGCCCCAGCATTTT - TRBJ1-5 TRBV1 -
CASALLGASSYNEQFF TGTGCCAGTGCTTTGTTGGGGGCTAGCTCCTACAATGAGCAGTTCTTC - TRBJ2-1 TRBV9 -
CASSFTGGVYGYTF TGTGCCAGCAGTTTCACGGGGGGCGTCTATGGCTACACCTTC - TRBJ1-2 TRBV28 -
CASSSQRAAYNEQFF TGTGCCAGCAGCTCCCAGCGGGCCGCTTACAATGAGCAGTTCTTC - TRBJ2-1 TRBV9 -
CASSLTGDGTQYF TGTGCCAGCAGCTTGACGGGGGATGGGACCCAGTACTTC - TRBJ2-5 TRBV5-4 -
CASSIGTGIQPQHF TGTGCCAGTAGTATAGGCACAGGGATTCAGCCCCAGCATTTT - TRBJ1-5 TRBV19 -
CASSARGQPQHF TGTGCCAGCAGTGCCAGGGGACAGCCCCAGCATTTT - TRBJ1-5 TRBV28 -
CASQPGTSGDRGQYF TGTGCCAGCCAGCCTGGGACTAGCGGGGACCGTGGGCAGTATTTT - TRBJ2-3 TRBV5-4 TRBD2
CASSVGGIQGGYTF TGTGCCAGCAGCGTAGGCGGCATCCAGGGTGGCTACACCTTC few TRBJ1-2 TRBV9 -
CASSSAGAVNEQFF TGTGCCAGCAGCTCCGCCGGAGCTGTCAATGAGCAGTTCTTC - TRBJ2-1 TRBV11-3 -
CASSVESDYNEQFF TGTGCCAGCAGCGTAGAAAGCGATTACAATGAGCAGTTCTTC - TRBJ2-1 TRBV9 -
CASSLTGGGPETQYF TGTGCCAGCAGCTTAACCGGGGGGGGCCCAGAGACCCAGTACTTC - TRBJ2-5 TRBV7-3 TRBD2
CASKPRLMNTEAFF TGTGCCAGCAAACCCAGACTAATGAACACTGAAGCTTTCTTT - TRBJ1-1 TRBV2 -
CAISTSGGNNEQFF TGTGCCATCAGTACTAGCGGGGGGAACAATGAGCAGTTCTTC - TRBJ2-1 TRBV10-3 TRBD2
CASSFGGDGANVLTF TGTGCCAGCAGCTTTGGAGGGGACGGGGCCAACGTCCTGACTTTC - TRBJ2-6 TRBV7-9 -